This entry describes one T cell receptor beta chain. Germline V lookup: CDR1 MDHEN, CDR2 SYDVKM. The CDR3 sequence is 15 residues long. V was pared by 3 bases and J by 13 bases, with 10 bases of the junction left unmatched. TCRdb used MiXCR to reprocess the PCR reads, holding one entry per CDR3 protein. Counted here are under 20,000 distinct CDR3 sequences, 40% to 45% occurring once; the ten biggest clones make up about 13%. This sample was taken from a study of tumor-infiltrating lymphocytes in oesophageal squamous cell carcinoma. What was sequenced was normal esophageal tissue next to the tumor. This clonotype was sampled from a male donor with esophageal squamous cell carcinoma. V and J are TRBV28 and TRBJ2-4, with 12 bases that match TRBD1. The CDR3 region has the DNA TGTGCCAGCAGTTTTAGGGACAGGGGGCCGCGGGAGCAGTACTTC. This sequence encodes CASSFRDRGPREQYF.